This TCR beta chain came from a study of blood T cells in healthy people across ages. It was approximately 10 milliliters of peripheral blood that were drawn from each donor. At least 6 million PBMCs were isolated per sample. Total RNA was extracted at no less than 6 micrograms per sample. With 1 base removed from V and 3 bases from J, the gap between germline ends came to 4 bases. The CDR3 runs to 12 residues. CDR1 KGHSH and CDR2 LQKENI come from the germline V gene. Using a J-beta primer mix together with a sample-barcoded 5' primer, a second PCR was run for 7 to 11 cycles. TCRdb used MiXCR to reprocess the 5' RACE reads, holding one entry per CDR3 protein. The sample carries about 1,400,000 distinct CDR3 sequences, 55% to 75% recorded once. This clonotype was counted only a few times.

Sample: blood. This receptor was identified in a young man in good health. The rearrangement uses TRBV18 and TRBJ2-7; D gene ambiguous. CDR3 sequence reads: CASSPQDYEQYF. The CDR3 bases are TGTGCCAGCTCACCACAGGACTACGAGCAGTACTTC. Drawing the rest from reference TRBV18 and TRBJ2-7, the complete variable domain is NAGVMQNPRHLVRRRGQEARLRCSPMKGHSHVYWYRQLPEEGLKFMVYLQKENIIDESGMPKERFSAEFPKEGPSILRIQQVVRGDSAAYFCASSPQDYEQYFGPGTRLTVT.